Listed below are T cell receptor beta chains from one sample, sequenced in a study of cytomegalovirus exposure and HLA in healthy donors. The protocol was immunoSEQ multiplex PCR, while the TCRdb copy is restricted to in-frame clones and leaves out a portion. The table records about 130,000 clones, around three quarters of them present only once. Sample: PBMCs. These receptor sequences come from a young man in good health. Both conserved end residues are trimmed from each CDR3. Fields, in order: V gene, CDR3 protein.

v_call: TRBV2; cdr3_aa: ASLDRDSNQPQH
v_call: TRBV5-1; cdr3_aa: ASSLGLTGGGYT
v_call: TRBV6-1; cdr3_aa: ASSEHGGVSSYEQY
v_call: TRBV5-1; cdr3_aa: ASSLDLQGANTEAF
v_call: TRBV7-9; cdr3_aa: SSSPSGLNTEAF
v_call: TRBV29-1; cdr3_aa: SVEDPSQGSYGYT
v_call: TRBV11-2; cdr3_aa: ASSANPAPSPDTQY
v_call: TRBV6-6; cdr3_aa: ASRRQENTGELF
v_call: TRBV29-1; cdr3_aa: SVDGYGLGDFSDQSSYNEQF
v_call: TRBV7-2; cdr3_aa: ASSFRGVTGELF
v_call: TRBV10-3; cdr3_aa: AISGGLSDDISYNEQF
v_call: TRBV2; cdr3_aa: ASRRTSYEQY
v_call: TRBV18; cdr3_aa: ASSPTGGRETQY
v_call: TRBV19; cdr3_aa: ASCDRLGYTEAF
v_call: TRBV19; cdr3_aa: ASSIGTYEQY
v_call: TRBV7-3; cdr3_aa: ASSLLAGVETQY
v_call: TRBV14; cdr3_aa: ASSISYTQY
v_call: TRBV7-9; cdr3_aa: ASSSWTSGSYEQY
v_call: TRBV7-9; cdr3_aa: ARWDQGTGELF
v_call: TRBV7-9; cdr3_aa: ASSFIDSTAF
v_call: TRBV11-2; cdr3_aa: ASRIESGSDPYNEQF
v_call: TRBV11-3; cdr3_aa: ASSPSGSRSYEQY
v_call: TRBV18; cdr3_aa: ASSNDRLAKTQY
v_call: TRBV7-9; cdr3_aa: ASSLFAGAFKNIQY
v_call: TRBV7-9; cdr3_aa: SSSPLNTEAF
v_call: TRBV25-1; cdr3_aa: ASRLAGGETQY
v_call: TRBV25-1; cdr3_aa: ASSESGLAFNEQF
v_call: TRBV7-2; cdr3_aa: ASSPDRDRYGYT
v_call: TRBV27; cdr3_aa: ASSLGQVGEQY
v_call: TRBV7-9; cdr3_aa: ASSSAGTGTLYRYT
v_call: TRBV5-4; cdr3_aa: ASTDRLAGEQY
v_call: TRBV7-2; cdr3_aa: ASTRGYEQY
v_call: TRBV28; cdr3_aa: ASDRGMYEQY
v_call: TRBV6-1; cdr3_aa: ASRAREVTGELF
v_call: TRBV5-1; cdr3_aa: ASSPEGNEQF
v_call: TRBV11-2; cdr3_aa: ASSLVPLAGGGETQY
v_call: TRBV29-1; cdr3_aa: SVGQGGAF
v_call: TRBV11-1; cdr3_aa: ASSLERGPNTGELF
v_call: TRBV7-9; cdr3_aa: SSSHEDPYEQY
v_call: TRBV2; cdr3_aa: ASRVGLGDTEAF
v_call: TRBV18; cdr3_aa: ASSPTSGNEQF
v_call: TRBV7-9; cdr3_aa: SSRSRGVETQY
v_call: TRBV7-2; cdr3_aa: ASTSQGLDTEAF
v_call: TRBV7-2; cdr3_aa: ASSPGTSGTYPKNIQY
v_call: TRBV10-3; cdr3_aa: AIRGGLSEKLF
v_call: TRBV18; cdr3_aa: ASSPSRDWTYEQY
v_call: TRBV28; cdr3_aa: ASAPEVGNEQF
v_call: TRBV2; cdr3_aa: ASKWGGLSGGSHEQF
v_call: TRBV28; cdr3_aa: ASSLEASGLLY
v_call: TRBV19; cdr3_aa: ASSSGGNSYEQY
v_call: TRBV6-6; cdr3_aa: ASSYGAGFNEQY